Reported below is one T cell receptor (beta chain). What this receptor recognizes is not known. The input lacks base qualities; no much larger clone sits a single base away. The data originate from a study of vaccination and CD4 T cells after COVID-19 (dated by TCRdb to between 2021 and 2023). For the wider study: SARS-CoV-2 positivity had been established in the convalescent patients by nasal swab PCR, and mild disease was recorded in roughly 9 of these patients and severe disease in one. In the convalescent cohort there were six males and four females, among whom were two Hispanic individuals, seven Caucasians, two Asians and one multiracial person. Participants received two doses of either the Pfizer-BioNTech BNT162b2 vaccine (n=8) or the Moderna mRNA-1273 vaccine (n=2). Post-COVID blood samples were collected from convalescent patients a median of around 96 days after diagnosis, with a range of about 35 to 180 days. Post-vaccine blood samples were taken a median of around 77 days after the second vaccine dose, with a range of roughly 13 to 250 days. Overlapping spike peptide pools from SARS-CoV-2 and from the common cold coronaviruses HCoV-NL63, HCoV-OC43 and HCoV-229E were used as culture stimuli. In control cultures, a CEFX viral epitope pool was used as positive control, an HIV-1 Nef peptide pool was used as negative control, or no peptide was added. The spike-specific CD4+ TCR repertoire was compared before and after mRNA vaccination in fewer than eleven COVID-19 convalescent patients and a few infection-naive healthy vaccine recipients.

Receptor libraries were prepared by PCR. DNA from cultured CD4+ T cells underwent TCR sequencing with the Oncomine TCR Beta short-read assay at the Johns Hopkins FTIC core. Genomic DNA was extracted from the cultured CD4+ T cells with the QIAamp micro DNA kit. Oncomine TCR Beta libraries from cultured CD4+ T cells were pooled using unique dual indexes and sequenced on an Illumina iSeq 100. The authors' pipeline ran thus. Non-productive sequences were filtered out, and CDR3s that did not start with C, did not end with F or W, or were shorter than 7 amino acids were discarded. The MANAFEST web application identified antigen-specific clonotypes by comparing peptide-stimulated wells against reference wells and other culture wells. For a clone to be called positive, the clone needed an FDR below 0.05, an odds ratio above 5, and a productive frequency above 0.1% in at least two of three replicate wells. A clonotype counted as cross-reactive if it showed significant expansion both in the SARS-CoV-2 spike wells and in at least one common cold coronavirus spike condition. Using R version 3.6.1, CDR3 homology was evaluated through Levenshtein distances (stringdist) along with unrooted phylogenetic trees (ape). TCRdb reprocessed the public reads (quality trimming at Q25 with fastp, clone calling with MiXCR) and kept in-frame beta chains. Each entry is one CDR3 protein sequence, shown with its most common DNA and genes. Here the V and J calls rest on TCRdb's processing, not on the authors' analysis. The sample table lists 15,000 to 25,000 distinct CDR3 sequences, roughly three fifths of them with a count of one. The ten biggest clones cover roughly 9.2% of the sample.

CDR3 length: 13 amino acids, cysteine to phenylalanine. Just the 39-base CDR3 DNA is kept, in frame starting at base 1. The germline V gene gives CDR1 as SNHLY and CDR2 as FYNNEI. Trimming removed 8 bases from V and 6 bases from J, leaving 16 bases between the germline ends. What this sample's treatment or condition label stands for: roughly 11-day PBMC culture with coronavirus spike peptide pools or control peptides (ViraFEST assay). The ViraFEST assay, used in the study, expanded antigen-specific T cells with peptide pools and then identified the expanded clonotypes through TCR sequencing. The convalescent patients' positive SARS-CoV-2 PCR tests were from March to December 2020, which was before the Alpha, Beta and Delta variants emerged in the United States. PBMCs were cultured at roughly 1.9 million per well in IMDM supplemented with roughly 5% human AB serum and 10 IU/ml IL-2, with approximately 9.2 ug/ml peptide pools added. On days 3 and 7, half of the culture medium was replaced with fresh IL-2-containing medium. Once the cells had been in culture for ten to eleven days, the EasySep CD4+ T cell isolation kit was used to isolate CD4+ T cells by negative selection. PBMCs were separated from whole blood using Ficoll-Paque Plus gradient centrifugation and then either used fresh or cryopreserved at -140C. Triplicate wells were generally used for each culture condition.

What the authors observed across the whole study: In convalescent patients, a median approximately 83% of post-vaccine SARS-CoV-2-reactive clones were detected only after vaccination, and vaccine-specific priming was suggested by this finding. The study included relatively few convalescent patients and did not analyze early timepoints after natural infection. An increase in the median number of SARS-CoV-2-reactive clonotypes from 21 after infection to a few dozen after vaccination was observed, but the change was not found to be significant. Of the vaccine-specific clones found in convalescent patients, nearly all (304 of 307) were mono-reactive for SARS-CoV-2 spike instead of being cross-reactive with common cold coronaviruses.

This receptor chain uses TRBV2 and TRBJ1-2; the D region possibly corresponds to TRBD1 (5 bases align). The receptor was derived from a human donor who had recovered from COVID-19. Source material: CD4+ T cells from blood, cultured in vitro. The encoded CDR3 is CASVEGRENGYTF. The bases read TGTGCCAGCGTGGAGGGCAGGGAAAATGGCTACACCTTC.